This section outlines one T cell receptor beta chain sequence together with its context. Its recognized antigen is unknown. Within one base of it there is no much larger clone, and no base qualities were kept. This sample is drawn from a study of Tregs in tolerant kidney transplant recipients (dated by TCRdb to the late 2010s). Broadly, across the study: Before combined kidney and bone marrow transplantation, this study identified donor-specific regulatory T cells using TCRbeta sequencing and then followed those same cells after transplant.

V ends up 11 bases short and J 3 bases short, with an unmatched junction base count of 6. From a lookup of the germline V gene, CDR1 and CDR2 are SGHTA and FQGTGA. From the cysteine up to the phenylalanine, the CDR3 has a length of 15 residues. CDR3 DNA is the only sequence kept; it has 45 bases, read in frame from the first base. Study-level results and caveats: For some patients, the PCR primers changed as time went on, which meant samples from those patients could not be compared with one another at the nucleotide level. Biological reproducibility was not examined directly, but technical replication error appeared to be minimal. Donor-specific Treg expansion was found to exceed global Treg expansion in tolerant patients, suggesting antigen-driven rather than nonspecific expansion. Expanding Tregs with activated donor B cells appeared to identify the most biologically relevant and donor-specific TCRbeta repertoire. The study was limited by small patient numbers, and the findings need validation in larger populations and under other immunosuppression protocols.

Reading the label with the study, this specimen's time point is: 6 months after combined kidney and bone marrow transplant. The transplants used related donors with nonmyeloablative bone marrow transplantation, and mixed chimerism in the human trials was transient. Thawed PBMCs were FACS-sorted into unstimulated Tregs (CD4+CD25+CD127-), CD4+ non-Tregs (CD4+CD25-), CD4 cells and CD8 cells. Several combined kidney and bone marrow transplant recipients from the ITN036ST trial were included as patients, and samples were available only from these trial subjects. Healthy control blood was processed to PBMCs with a Ficoll density gradient and then cryopreserved, whereas patient PBMCs were collected both before and after transplant. For TCRbeta CDR3 sequencing, genomic DNA from the sorted cells was extracted using the QIAGEN DNeasy Blood and Tissue Kit. High-throughput TCRbeta CDR3 sequencing, including PCR amplification with bias correction and internal controls, was performed commercially through immunoSEQ. In the original analysis: Unique productive TCRbeta sequences were defined by CDR3 nucleotide sequence when primers matched and otherwise by CDR3 amino acid sequence together with Vbeta and Jbeta genes. To correct for sorting error, sequences found in more than one sorted population at a frequency ratio of 2:1 or less were discarded, and the remaining shared sequences were assigned to the population with the higher frequency. Donor-reactive sequences were defined as at least 5-fold expanded in CFSE-low cells versus unstimulated cells, with frequency of at least 0.01% in CFSE-low cells. Repertoire divergence was quantified by Jensen-Shannon divergence calculated from the top 100 TCRbeta sequences ranked by frequency. For samples with multiple sequencing runs, sorting error was corrected separately for each run before the runs were pooled. TCRdb took this table from immuneACCESS and kept in-frame rearrangements with V and J called. Such tables lack part of the clones; where checked against another copy, unresolved V genes explain under half of the gap, and the rest is unexplained. The V and J calls and clone size were taken over from that table, and D and trimming were inferred from the DNA. The sample table contains tens of thousands of clones; only one count was recorded for around 87% of them. 3.8% of the sample is in the top ten clones.

Recombination linked TRBV7-3 to TRBJ2-2; TRBD2 fits 13 bases in the junction. The source is a human patient who received a combined kidney and bone marrow transplant. Some T cells may be donor cells from the graft after a transplant. The input for sequencing was CD4+ T cells from blood (PBMCs), taken 6 months after the transplant. DNA sequence: TGTGCCTCCAAACTAGCGGGAGGGGACACCGGGGAGCTGTTTTTT. This codes for CASKLAGGDTGELFF.